The rows below give T cell receptor beta chains drawn from one sample of a study of CD8 T cells in Susac syndrome. TCRdb re-called the immunoSEQ multiplex PCR reads through MiXCR, storing one row per CDR3 protein. The data show a few hundred thousand distinct CDR3 sequences, about 95% seen once. Sequencing was carried out using CD4+ T cells from PBMCs. The receptor source for this set is a human donor with multiple sclerosis. CDR3s include the opening cysteine and the closing phenylalanine or tryptophan. Fields, in order: J gene, V gene, clone size, D gene, CDR3 DNA, CDR3 protein. The D gene is left open where the match is weak. Size is stated for part of the rows, as once, few or many counts, or as a class when the clone is expanded.

j_call: TRBJ2-3; v_call: TRBV3-1; clone_size: .; d_call: .; cdr3_nt: TGTGCCAGCAGCCAAGAACGGCTAGTTAGCACAGATACGCAGTATTTT; cdr3_aa: CASSQERLVSTDTQYF
j_call: TRBJ2-3; v_call: TRBV14; clone_size: .; d_call: .; cdr3_nt: TGTGCCAGCAGCCAGCTTCTCCGGGATACGCAGTATTTT; cdr3_aa: CASSQLLRDTQYF
j_call: TRBJ2-3; v_call: TRBV20-1; clone_size: .; d_call: .; cdr3_nt: TGCAGTGCTAGTGCCGGCCCAGATACGCAGTATTTT; cdr3_aa: CSASAGPDTQYF
j_call: TRBJ2-1; v_call: TRBV20-1; clone_size: .; d_call: .; cdr3_nt: TGCAGTGCTCGACAGACTAATGAGCAGTTCTTC; cdr3_aa: CSARQTNEQFF
j_call: TRBJ2-3; v_call: TRBV7-2; clone_size: once; d_call: .; cdr3_nt: TGTGCCAGCAGCTTAGGTGTAGCTGGGTGGAGCACAGATACGCAGTATTTT; cdr3_aa: CASSLGVAGWSTDTQYF
j_call: TRBJ1-4; v_call: TRBV5-4; clone_size: .; d_call: .; cdr3_nt: TGTGCCAGCAGCCTATCCCGACAGGCCTCTCGTGAAAAACTGTTTTTT; cdr3_aa: CASSLSRQASREKLFF
j_call: TRBJ1-6; v_call: TRBV5-4; clone_size: .; d_call: .; cdr3_nt: TGTGCCAGCAGCTTCGGTGCTGGAAATTCACCCCTCCACTTT; cdr3_aa: CASSFGAGNSPLHF
j_call: TRBJ2-2; v_call: TRBV27; clone_size: .; d_call: TRBD2; cdr3_nt: TGTGCCACCCATCCTTCGGGGGGGGCCAACACCGGGGAGCTGTTTTTT; cdr3_aa: CATHPSGGANTGELFF
j_call: TRBJ2-7; v_call: TRBV3-1; clone_size: .; d_call: .; cdr3_nt: TGTGCCAGCAGCCACAGTCTCTACGAGCAGTACTTC; cdr3_aa: CASSHSLYEQYF
j_call: TRBJ1-5; v_call: TRBV29-1; clone_size: once; d_call: .; cdr3_nt: TGCAGCGCCCTCATCGCGGGCTTCAATCAGCCCCAGCATTTT; cdr3_aa: CSALIAGFNQPQHF
j_call: TRBJ2-5; v_call: TRBV20-1; clone_size: once; d_call: TRBD1; cdr3_nt: TGCAGTGCTAGCCTCGGACAGGAAGAGACCCAGTACTTC; cdr3_aa: CSASLGQEETQYF
j_call: TRBJ2-7; v_call: TRBV5-4; clone_size: .; d_call: TRBD1; cdr3_nt: TGTGCCAGCAGACCCGGGACAGGGGGCAGCTACGAGCAGTACTTC; cdr3_aa: CASRPGTGGSYEQYF
j_call: TRBJ2-5; v_call: TRBV9; clone_size: .; d_call: .; cdr3_nt: TGTGCCAGCAGCCCAGACGTTCCCAGCCTACAAGAGACCCAGTACTTC; cdr3_aa: CASSPDVPSLQETQYF
j_call: TRBJ1-2; v_call: TRBV19; clone_size: once; d_call: .; cdr3_nt: TGTGCCAGTAGTGGGCTGTGGGGCGGCTACACCTTC; cdr3_aa: CASSGLWGGYTF
j_call: TRBJ2-5; v_call: TRBV5-1; clone_size: .; d_call: .; cdr3_nt: TGCGCCAGCAGCTTGGGACCCCGGCGGGAAGAGACCCAGTACTTC; cdr3_aa: CASSLGPRREETQYF
j_call: TRBJ1-2; v_call: TRBV30; clone_size: .; d_call: .; cdr3_nt: TGTGCCTGGAGTCCTGCGGGTTCGGATGGCTACACCTTC; cdr3_aa: CAWSPAGSDGYTF
j_call: TRBJ1-1; v_call: TRBV30; clone_size: .; d_call: TRBD1; cdr3_nt: TGTGCCTGGAGTTCGGACAGGCTGAACACTGAAGCTTTCTTT; cdr3_aa: CAWSSDRLNTEAFF
j_call: TRBJ1-3; v_call: TRBV6-5; clone_size: .; d_call: .; cdr3_nt: TGTGCCAGCAAGTCGGGGAACGGAAACACCATATATTTT; cdr3_aa: CASKSGNGNTIYF
j_call: TRBJ1-2; v_call: TRBV3-1; clone_size: .; d_call: .; cdr3_nt: TGTGCCAGCAGCCTACAGGACAGAATCCATGGCTACACCTTC; cdr3_aa: CASSLQDRIHGYTF
j_call: TRBJ1-1; v_call: TRBV2; clone_size: .; d_call: TRBD1; cdr3_nt: TGTGCCAGCAGGATTGACAGGGGTCGGGGGACTGAAGCTTTCTTT; cdr3_aa: CASRIDRGRGTEAFF
j_call: TRBJ2-1; v_call: TRBV19; clone_size: .; d_call: TRBD2; cdr3_nt: TGTGCCAGTAGTATAATGGGCGGGGGGTCCTACAATGAGCAGTTCTTC; cdr3_aa: CASSIMGGGSYNEQFF
j_call: TRBJ2-1; v_call: TRBV3-1; clone_size: .; d_call: .; cdr3_nt: TGTGCCAGCAGCCTCGTCCCCGGGACTCCTTACAATGAGCAGTTCTTC; cdr3_aa: CASSLVPGTPYNEQFF
j_call: TRBJ2-7; v_call: TRBV27; clone_size: few; d_call: TRBD1; cdr3_nt: TGTGCCAGCAGACGGGACAGGGGGCCCTACGAGCAGTACTTC; cdr3_aa: CASRRDRGPYEQYF
j_call: TRBJ2-1; v_call: TRBV24-1; clone_size: .; d_call: .; cdr3_nt: TGTGCCACCAGCGGGGGTCCCGATGAGCAGTTCTTC; cdr3_aa: CATSGGPDEQFF
j_call: TRBJ2-3; v_call: TRBV5-1; clone_size: .; d_call: .; cdr3_nt: TGCGCCAGCAGCTTCTCGGACCTTGCCGATACGCAGTATTTT; cdr3_aa: CASSFSDLADTQYF
j_call: TRBJ2-3; v_call: TRBV18; clone_size: .; d_call: .; cdr3_nt: TGTGCCAGCTCGTCGTCACGGCGCACAGATACGCAGTATTTT; cdr3_aa: CASSSSRRTDTQYF
j_call: TRBJ1-4; v_call: TRBV20-1; clone_size: .; d_call: .; cdr3_nt: TGCAGTGCTGGGGTTGAGGGGGGCTATGAAAAACTGTTTTTT; cdr3_aa: CSAGVEGGYEKLFF
j_call: TRBJ1-2; v_call: TRBV11-2; clone_size: .; d_call: .; cdr3_nt: TGTGCCAGCAGCACACCGAGAAACGGGGAACGCTACACCTTC; cdr3_aa: CASSTPRNGERYTF